The entry below describes one T cell receptor beta chain. The data were produced by immunoSEQ multiplex PCR, yet TCRdb's version contains in-frame clones alone and is incomplete. The data contain around 190,000 clones, about 79% of them singletons. The trim removed 3 bases at V and 1 base at J, leaving 8 bases unmatched. This CDR3 has 16 residues. Germline CDR1 reads SQVTM; CDR2 reads ANQGSEA. The record originates from a study of blood T cell repertoires in COVID-19. Study context: Samples came from the United States, Italy and Spain, spanning acute and convalescent COVID-19. Nucleic acid was either cDNA or gDNA, and it came from T cells, B-cell-depleted T cells, or PBMCs.

The sequence came from a human donor in a cohort sampled during active COVID-19. The J gene is TRBJ1-1, the V gene TRBV29-1; 10 nucleotides align to TRBD1. The specimen sequenced was peripheral blood. The CDR3 sequence is CSVDQGWDRGNTEAFF. CDR3 DNA sequence: TGCAGCGTTGATCAGGGATGGGACAGGGGGAACACTGAAGCTTTCTTT.